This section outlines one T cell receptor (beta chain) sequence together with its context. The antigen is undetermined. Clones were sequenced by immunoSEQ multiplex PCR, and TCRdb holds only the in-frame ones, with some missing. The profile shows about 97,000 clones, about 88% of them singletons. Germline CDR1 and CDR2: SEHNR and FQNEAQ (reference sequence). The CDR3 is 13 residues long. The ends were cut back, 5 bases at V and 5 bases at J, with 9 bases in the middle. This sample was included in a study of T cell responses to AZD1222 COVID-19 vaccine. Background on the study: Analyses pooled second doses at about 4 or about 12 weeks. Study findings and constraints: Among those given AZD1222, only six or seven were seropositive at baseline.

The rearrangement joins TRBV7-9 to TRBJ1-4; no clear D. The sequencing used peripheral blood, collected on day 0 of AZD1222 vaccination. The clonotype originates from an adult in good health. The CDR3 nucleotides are TGTGCCAGCAGCCACGGGATGAATGAAAAACTGTTTTTT. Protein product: CASSHGMNEKLFF.